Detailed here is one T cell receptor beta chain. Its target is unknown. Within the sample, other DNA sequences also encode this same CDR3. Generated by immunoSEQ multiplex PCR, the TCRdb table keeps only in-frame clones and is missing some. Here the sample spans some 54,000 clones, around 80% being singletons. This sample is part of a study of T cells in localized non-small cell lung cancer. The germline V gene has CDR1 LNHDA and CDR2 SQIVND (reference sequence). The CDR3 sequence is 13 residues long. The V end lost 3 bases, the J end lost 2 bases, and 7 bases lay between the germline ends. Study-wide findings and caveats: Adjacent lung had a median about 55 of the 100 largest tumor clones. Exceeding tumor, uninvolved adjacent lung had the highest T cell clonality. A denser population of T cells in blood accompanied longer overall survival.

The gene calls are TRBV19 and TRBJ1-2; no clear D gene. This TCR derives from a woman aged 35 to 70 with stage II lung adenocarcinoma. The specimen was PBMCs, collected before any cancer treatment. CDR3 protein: CASSIGSNYGYTF. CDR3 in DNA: TGTGCCAGTAGTATCGGGTCCAACTATGGCTACACCTTC. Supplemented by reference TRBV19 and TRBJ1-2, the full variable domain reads DGGITQSPKYLFRKEGQNVTLSCEQNLNHDAMYWYRQDPGQGLRLIYYSQIVNDFQKGDIAEGYSVSREKKESFPLTVTSAQKNPTAFYLCASSIGSNYGYTFGSGTRLTVV.